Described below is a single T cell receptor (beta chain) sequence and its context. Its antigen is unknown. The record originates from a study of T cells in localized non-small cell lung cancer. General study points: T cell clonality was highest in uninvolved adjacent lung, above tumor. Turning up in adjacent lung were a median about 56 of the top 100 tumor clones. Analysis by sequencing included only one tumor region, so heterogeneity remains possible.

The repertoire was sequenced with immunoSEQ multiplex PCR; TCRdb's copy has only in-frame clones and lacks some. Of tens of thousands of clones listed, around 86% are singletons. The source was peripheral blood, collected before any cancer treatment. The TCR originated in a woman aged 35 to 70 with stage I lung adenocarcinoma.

CDR3: CAIVDRPSYEQYF. For the CDR3, the DNA is TGCGCCATTGTGGACAGGCCCTCCTACGAGCAGTACTTC. The chain employs TRBV5-1 and TRBJ2-7; 7 bases agree with TRBD1. This CDR3 contains 13 residues. CDR1 and CDR2 from the germline V gene are SGHRS and YFSETQ. V shed 9 bases, J shed 0 bases, and the junction held 6 bases outside the gene matches.